Listed below are T cell receptor beta chains from one sample, sequenced in a study of response to subunit inactivated influenza vaccine. In TCRdb, the RT-PCR reads were re-called with MiXCR into one record per CDR3 protein. The sample lists roughly 550,000 distinct CDR3 sequences, approximately 22% occurring once. These data also formed part of another study, on T cells expressing NK-cell markers.

This material consisted of CD4+ T cells sorted from PBMCs, taken 12 days after vaccination. These receptor sequences come from a man in his forties or fifties who received an inactivated influenza vaccine. CDR3s leave out the opening cysteine and the closing phenylalanine or tryptophan.

J: TRBJ1-2
V: TRBV20-1
CDR3: SARGFYGYT

J: TRBJ2-2
V: TRBV3-1
CDR3: ASSRTSGGLGAGELF

J: TRBJ1-3
V: TRBV25-1
CDR3: ASSESSVVYGNTIY

J: TRBJ1-5
V: TRBV20-1
CDR3: SAGNRDTDPQH

J: TRBJ2-1
V: TRBV12-3/TRBV12-4
CDR3: ASSTYFLAGGQNEQF

J: TRBJ2-5
V: TRBV10-3
CDR3: AISEFRSGRAETQY

J: TRBJ2-2
V: TRBV4-2
CDR3: ASSQIAGGNTGELF

J: TRBJ2-1
V: TRBV4-2
CDR3: ASSQNKGNEQF

J: TRBJ2-7
V: TRBV7-9
CDR3: ASSLPGGPYEQY

J: TRBJ2-4
V: TRBV2
CDR3: ASSGDRVAKNIQY

J: TRBJ2-3
V: TRBV7-2
CDR3: ASSRGVVNTDTQY

J: TRBJ1-2
V: TRBV12-3/TRBV12-4
CDR3: ASSLWQGAGGYT

J: TRBJ2-7
V: TRBV5-1
CDR3: ASTSQVGYEQY

J: TRBJ1-1
V: TRBV27
CDR3: ASSITGGRGNTEAF

J: TRBJ2-3
V: TRBV24-1
CDR3: ATSDLSARSTDTQY

J: TRBJ2-3
V: TRBV6-4
CDR3: ASSRESTDTQY

J: TRBJ1-2
V: TRBV7-2
CDR3: ASSLTQGSRGYT

J: TRBJ1-2
V: TRBV6-1
CDR3: ASSQHRDSGGYT

J: TRBJ2-1
V: TRBV18
CDR3: ASSPSTSGGAGEQF

J: TRBJ2-1
V: TRBV10-3
CDR3: ASAGGHNHNEQF

J: TRBJ2-2
V: TRBV6-5
CDR3: ASSYTTANTGELF

J: TRBJ1-2
V: TRBV6-1
CDR3: ASSRQRWGHGYT

J: TRBJ2-3
V: TRBV18
CDR3: ASSIARTYSDTQY

J: TRBJ2-3
V: TRBV3-1
CDR3: ASSQVIDTQY

J: TRBJ1-6
V: TRBV20-1
CDR3: SARDVNSPLH

J: TRBJ2-2
V: TRBV30
CDR3: ACKQGRVTGELF

J: TRBJ1-1
V: TRBV7-9
CDR3: ASSLATTGESF

J: TRBJ2-5
V: TRBV4-2
CDR3: ASSLSAQETQY

J: TRBJ2-7
V: TRBV5-4
CDR3: ASSLDQGRANEQY

J: TRBJ2-1
V: TRBV28
CDR3: ASTFGVNEQF

J: TRBJ1-1
V: TRBV7-9
CDR3: ASSVVKGYTEAF

J: TRBJ2-1
V: TRBV5-5
CDR3: ASSLFTSGRYNEQF

J: TRBJ2-7
V: TRBV10-3
CDR3: AISDSGSPYEQY

J: TRBJ1-2
V: TRBV20-1
CDR3: SARNLGQDGYT